This is a list of T cell receptor beta chains from one sample in a study of shared T cell receptors in the human thymus. Generated by immunoSEQ multiplex PCR, the TCRdb table keeps only in-frame clones and is missing some. The sample records 500,000 to 850,000 clones, over 75% being singletons. The same sample was also studied in work on human thymus T cells.

The source material was thymocytes. The receptors come from a boy in the first two years of life with a congenital heart defect. Each CDR3 is given with its conserved first and last residue. The D gene is left open where the match is weak. Expanded clones get a size class; other rows say once, few or many, or leave the size out.

v_gene	j_gene	d_gene	abundance	CDR3nt	CDR3aa
TRBV2	TRBJ1-2	-	-	TGTGCCAGCAGTGATGCAGGGATAGATGGCTACACCTTC	CASSDAGIDGYTF
TRBV28	TRBJ2-7	-	-	TGTGCCAGCAGATCGACAGTTCCCCACTCCTACGAGCAGTACTTC	CASRSTVPHSYEQYF
TRBV27	TRBJ2-2	-	-	TGTGCCAGCAGTTTAGGACAATGTTGTTCAACCGGGGAGCTGTTTTTT	CASSLGQCCSTGELFF
TRBV2	TRBJ1-4	-	-	TGTGCCAGAAGGGGGAATGAAAAACTGTTTTTT	CARRGNEKLFF
TRBV9	TRBJ2-7	TRBD2	-	TGTGCCAGAAGGGTGGGACTAGCGGGAGGGGAGGGCTACGAGCAGTACTTC	CARRVGLAGGEGYEQYF
TRBV10-1	TRBJ1-5	TRBD1	-	TGCGCCAGCGCCGCCACCCTGGGACAGGTGATTAATAGCAATCAGCCCCAGCATTTT	CASAATLGQVINSNQPQHF
TRBV7-9	TRBJ2-7	TRBD1	-	TGTGCCAGCAGTGGGAGGGACAGGGTATCCGACTACGAGCAGTACTTC	CASSGRDRVSDYEQYF
TRBV14	TRBJ1-1	-	-	TGTGCCAGCAGCCAACAGACAGGAGGGAACACTGAAGCTTTCTTT	CASSQQTGGNTEAFF
TRBV7-9	TRBJ2-1	TRBD2	-	TGTGCGGGCGGGGGGGCTTACAATGAGCAGTTCTTC	CAGGGAYNEQFF
TRBV7-9	TRBJ2-5	-	-	TGTGCCAGCACCAGGGAAGAGACCCAGTACTTC	CASTREETQYF
TRBV27	TRBJ2-3	TRBD2	-	TGTGCCAGCAGTTTAAAGGGGCCAGCGGGAGGTCCCCTTTATACGCAGTATTTT	CASSLKGPAGGPLYTQYF
TRBV18	TRBJ1-1	-	-	TGTGCCAGCTCACCACCAGACCCCGGGTTGATGAACACTGAAGCTTTCTTT	CASSPPDPGLMNTEAFF
TRBV15	TRBJ2-7	TRBD1	-	TGTGCCACCAGCAGAGATCAGGAGACAGGGGATCGGTACGAGCAGTACTTC	CATSRDQETGDRYEQYF
TRBV7-6	TRBJ2-7	TRBD2	-	TGTGCCAGCAGCTTTGCCGGGGTATCGGGAGGTTACGAGCAGTACTTC	CASSFAGVSGGYEQYF
TRBV30	TRBJ1-1	-	-	TGTGCCTGGAGTGAAATCGAGCTGAACACTGAAGCTTTCTTT	CAWSEIELNTEAFF
TRBV4-1	TRBJ1-6	-	-	TGCGCCAGCAGCCAAGTTGGTATCCCGGGGTATAATTCACCCCTCCACTTT	CASSQVGIPGYNSPLHF
TRBV5-1	TRBJ2-7	-	-	TGCGCCAGCAGCTTGGGCAGGCGCACACACGAAACCTACGAGCAGTACTTC	CASSLGRRTHETYEQYF
TRBV2	TRBJ1-5	-	-	TGTGCCAGCAGTGTAGGCAGGGATAGCAATCAGCCCCAGCATTTT	CASSVGRDSNQPQHF
TRBV4-3	TRBJ2-5	TRBD2	-	TGCGCCAGCAGCCAAGTAGGGACTAGCGGAAAAGAGACCCAGTACTTC	CASSQVGTSGKETQYF
TRBV19	TRBJ1-1	TRBD1	-	TGTGCCAGTAGTGCCGGGACAGAGGACCCGAACACTGAAGCTTTCTTT	CASSAGTEDPNTEAFF
TRBV6-6	TRBJ2-5	-	once	TGTGCCAGCTGGGCACCTCAAGAGACCCAGTACTTC	CASWAPQETQYF
TRBV5-6	TRBJ2-1	-	-	TGTGCCAGCAGCTTGAGACTCAATGAGCAGTTCTTC	CASSLRLNEQFF
TRBV4-3	TRBJ2-3	TRBD2	once	TGCGCCAGCAGCCAAGATGCAGGACTAGGGGCAGATACGCAGTATTTT	CASSQDAGLGADTQYF
TRBV18	TRBJ1-5	-	-	TGTGCCAGCTCACCCGGGACTACTAGCAATCAGCCCCAGCATTTT	CASSPGTTSNQPQHF
TRBV4-3	TRBJ2-4	TRBD2	-	TGCGCCAGCAGCCCGCGACTAGCGGAGGACAAAAACATTCAGTACTTC	CASSPRLAEDKNIQYF
TRBV27	TRBJ2-5	-	-	TGTGCCAGCAGTTTAAAAGGGGGTGGTACGGGTAGGGAGACCCAGTACTTC	CASSLKGGGTGRETQYF
TRBV27	TRBJ1-2	TRBD1	-	TGTGCCAGCAGTTCCGGGACAGGGGCTGTGAGCTACACCTTC	CASSSGTGAVSYTF
TRBV18	TRBJ2-1	TRBD1	-	TGTGCCAGCTCCGCCACCGGACAGGGACCTCTAGGTGAGCAGTTCTTC	CASSATGQGPLGEQFF
TRBV7-2	TRBJ2-7	-	-	TGTGCCAGCAGCTCCGGACAGACTAACTACGAGCAGTACTTC	CASSSGQTNYEQYF
TRBV4-2	TRBJ1-6	TRBD1	-	TGTGCCAGCAGCCAAGATGCCAGGGGGGATTCACCCCTCCACTTT	CASSQDARGDSPLHF
TRBV19	TRBJ2-1	TRBD2	once	TGTGCCAGTAGTATCCGTGGGACTAGCGGCGGTTACAATGAGCAGTTCTTC	CASSIRGTSGGYNEQFF
TRBV6-5	TRBJ2-5	TRBD1	-	TGTGCCAGCAGTCCGAGGCAGGGGGTCCAAGAGACCCAGTACTTC	CASSPRQGVQETQYF
TRBV5-1	TRBJ2-7	-	-	TGCGCCAGCAGCCCAAGATTACCTCATAGCGGAGGTACCTACGAGCAGTACTTC	CASSPRLPHSGGTYEQYF
TRBV14	TRBJ2-7	TRBD2	-	TGTGCCAGCCTAAACCTCCTAGCGGGAGTGGAGGAGCAGTACTTC	CASLNLLAGVEEQYF
TRBV15	TRBJ1-1	TRBD1	once	TGTGCCACCAGCCCAGGGGGGAACACTGAAGCTTTCTTT	CATSPGGNTEAFF
TRBV18	TRBJ1-2	TRBD1	-	TGTGCCAGCTCACCACCGCGCCAGGGGGACGGCTACACCTTC	CASSPPRQGDGYTF
TRBV7-6	TRBJ1-1	TRBD1	-	TGTGCCAGCAGCTTAAGGGGGCCCAACACTGAAGCTTTCTTT	CASSLRGPNTEAFF
TRBV2	TRBJ1-1	-	-	TGTGCCACGCTTGGAGAGGGCACTGAAGCTTTCTTT	CATLGEGTEAFF
TRBV30	TRBJ2-5	TRBD2	-	TGTGCCTGGGCCCGAGGACTAGCGGGAGAGCGGTTGTACTTC	CAWARGLAGERLYF
TRBV6-4	TRBJ2-3	-	-	TGTGCCAGCAGTGACCATTGGGGCGATACGCAGTATTTT	CASSDHWGDTQYF
TRBV2	TRBJ2-1	-	-	TGTGCCAGCAGCCGACTAGGACTGTACAATGAGCAGTTCTTC	CASSRLGLYNEQFF
TRBV5-4	TRBJ1-4	TRBD1	-	TGTGCCAGCAGCTTCTTTAAGACAGGGCCACAAAAACTGTTTTTT	CASSFFKTGPQKLFF
TRBV5-4	TRBJ2-1	TRBD2	-	TGTGCCAGCAGCTTCTCGAAGGGACTAGCGGGAGACTATGAGCAGTTCTTC	CASSFSKGLAGDYEQFF
TRBV28	TRBJ2-2	-	-	TGTGCCAGCAGGAGGGCGCTGTACACCGGGGAGCTGTTTTTT	CASRRALYTGELFF
TRBV6-1	TRBJ2-7	TRBD1	-	TGTGCCAGCAGTGAGTCGCCCAGGGGGCGACCCCCCTACGAGCAGTACTTC	CASSESPRGRPPYEQYF
TRBV10-2	TRBJ2-7	TRBD2	-	TGCGCCAGCAGTCCCCGGGGACTACCCTCCTACGAGCAGTACTTC	CASSPRGLPSYEQYF
TRBV27	TRBJ1-2	TRBD1	once	TGTGCCAGCAGTCCCTCATGGGAAGGGGGCCGGCTGGGCTACACCTTC	CASSPSWEGGRLGYTF
TRBV7-9	TRBJ2-5	-	-	TGTGCCAGCAGCTCCAGGGGCCCCCAAGAGACCCAGTACTTC	CASSSRGPQETQYF
TRBV5-1	TRBJ2-3	-	-	TGCGCCAGCAGATTGACAGTACCTCGAGATACGCAGTATTTT	CASRLTVPRDTQYF
TRBV7-2	TRBJ2-7	-	-	TGTGCCAGCAGCTTAGCAGGGAGGAACTACGAGCAGTACTTC	CASSLAGRNYEQYF
TRBV4-3	TRBJ2-1	-	-	TGCGCCAGCAGCCAAGTAGTATACAATGAGCAGTTCTTC	CASSQVVYNEQFF
TRBV4-3	TRBJ2-7	-	few	TGCGCCAGCAGCCAAGTAGTAGAAACCTACGAGCAGTACTTC	CASSQVVETYEQYF
TRBV28	TRBJ1-5	-	once	TGTGCCAGCAGGGCCGTACAGTTCAATCAGCCCCAGCATTTT	CASRAVQFNQPQHF
TRBV5-1	TRBJ2-5	-	-	TGCGCCAGCAGCTTGGCCCCGAGGGAGACCCAGTACTTC	CASSLAPRETQYF